This T cell receptor (beta chain) was captured in a study of blood T cell repertoires in COVID-19. Study details: T cells, B-cell-depleted T cells, or PBMCs supplied cDNA or gDNA.

In the source study's methods: Reference gene primer amplification in the assay estimated nucleated cell counts. Assay: immunoSEQ multiplex PCR; the TCRdb copy retains only in-frame clones and omits some. For V, J and clone size, that table is used; D and trimming come from the DNA. Here the sample spans fewer than 200,000 clones, roughly four fifths being singletons. This TCR was sampled from a man aged 40-49 years who had recovered from COVID-19. What was sequenced was peripheral blood.

This chain's CDR3 is CASSRGLGDTYEQYF. The CDR3, as DNA: TGTGCCAGCAGCCGGGGATTAGGGGACACCTACGAGCAGTACTTC. The V gene is TRBV3-1 (or the pseudogene TRBV3-2), the J gene TRBJ2-7; tentative D call: TRBD1 (6 bases). V was clipped by 4 bases and J by 2 bases, with 15 bases between them. The CDR3 is 15 amino acids. Germline CDR1 LGHDT, CDR2 YNNKEL (reference sequence).